This entry lists 8 T cell receptor beta chains sequenced from one sample in a study of CD8 T cells in Susac syndrome. After extraction with the RNeasy kit, about 0.45 to 1 ug of the RNA was reverse transcribed using random hexamers. One entry per CDR3 protein, called by TCRdb with MiXCR from the immunoSEQ multiplex PCR reads. The data hold about 210,000 distinct CDR3 sequences, with 95% observed a single time. The sample was CD4+ T cells from PBMCs. The receptor set was obtained from a human donor with multiple sclerosis.

This sequence joins TRBV10-3 and TRBJ2-7; 10 nucleotides match TRBD2. Looked up from germline, CDR1 is ENHRY and CDR2 is SYGVKD. This CDR3 contains 15 residues. J lost 3 bases, V lost 8 bases, and 10 bases had no gene match. CDR3 DNA sequence: TGTGCCATCGCGGTAGCGGGAGGACGAATCTACGAGCAGTACTTC. Its protein is CAIAVAGGRIYEQYF.

The J gene is TRBJ2-1, the V gene TRBV15; TRBD2 matches 11 bases. J lost 3 bases, V lost 2 bases, and 3 bases had no gene match. The CDR3 loop spans 16 amino acids. Germline CDR1 reads LNHNV; CDR2 reads YYDKDF (reference sequence). The CDR3 here is CATSRIAGGYYNEQFF. In DNA form, the CDR3 reads TGTGCCACCAGCAGAATAGCGGGGGGGTACTACAATGAGCAGTTCTTC.

This sequence joins TRBV5-1 and TRBJ2-3; weak D call: TRBD1 (6 bases). The germline V and J ends were trimmed by 3 bases and 2 bases, with 13 bases remaining between them. The length of the CDR3 is 15 residues. CDR1 is SGHRS and CDR2 is YFSETQ in the germline V gene. CDR3 region: CASSSRTANTDTQYF. CDR3 sequence (DNA): TGCGCCAGCAGCTCGCGGACAGCAAACACAGATACGCAGTATTTT.

The CDR3 loop reads CASSADRNSPLHF. CDR3 DNA: TGTGCCAGCAGTGCGGACAGAAATTCACCCCTCCACTTT. The chain uses TRBV6-4 and TRBJ1-6, with a possible D match to TRBD1 (6 bases). V was shortened by 4 bases and J by 7 bases, with 8 bases between the two germline ends. The germline gives CDR1 MRHNA, CDR2 SNTAGT. CDR3 size: 13 residues.

The chain employs TRBV29-1 and TRBJ2-3; TRBD1 might be the D (6 bases). Trimming removed 3 bases at V and 4 bases at J, with 17 bases between. CDR1 and CDR2 from the germline V gene are SQVTM and ANQGSEA. The CDR3 sequence is 15 residues long. In nucleotides, the CDR3 is TGCAGCGTTGAGAGGGCAGGGGCGCTCTCAGATACGCAGTATTTT. As protein: CSVERAGALSDTQYF.

The V call is TRBV20-1, the J call TRBJ2-5; 9 bases agree with TRBD1. Unmatched junction bases numbered 0, after V lost 5 bases and J lost 5 bases. This CDR3 has 11 amino acids. In germline, CDR1 is DFQATT, CDR2 SNEGSKA (reference sequence). Written as DNA, the CDR3 is TGCAGTGCTGGACAGGGGGAGACCCAGTACTTC. This encodes CSAGQGETQYF.

The genes are TRBV15 and TRBJ2-5; a weak D match, TRBD2 (5 bases). Germline CDR1 and CDR2: LNHNV and YYDKDF (reference sequence). This CDR3 is built from 14 residues. V was clipped by 3 bases and J by 2 bases, with 10 bases between them. CDR3 sequence (DNA): TGTGCCACCAGCAGGACGAGGACTCAAGAGACCCAGTACTTC. It yields the protein CATSRTRTQETQYF.

This chain links TRBV20-1 with TRBJ2-1; weak D call: TRBD2 (6 bases). Germline CDR1 DFQATT, CDR2 SNEGSKA (reference sequence). The CDR3 is 16 residues long. V gave up 5 bases and J gave up 4 bases, with 21 bases separating them. Written as DNA, the CDR3 is TGCAGTGCTGTCGATACCGGGACTTCATTATACAATGAGCAGTTCTTC. Protein product: CSAVDTGTSLYNEQFF.